This TCR beta chain was identified during a study of beta chain features in type 1 diabetes. Turning to the study itself: The patient and healthy donor groups were comparable for age, gender and cell yields.

Sequencing targeted expressed TCRB transcripts, as all isolated RNA had been reverse transcribed. The table came from immunoSEQ multiplex PCR; TCRdb's copy has only in-frame clones and leaves some out. The sample lists around 430,000 clones, over 25% occurring once. This CDR3 contains 13 residues. Germline V gene data show CDR1 as MGHRA and CDR2 as YSYEKL. The V gene lost 0 bases and the J gene lost 13 bases, with 13 bases spanning the gap. Central memory, naive, regulatory and stem cell-like memory CD4+ cells were sorted by CD45RO/CCR7/CD25/CD127/CD95/CD27. This clone was counted between two and nine times.

The receptor was derived from a man aged 18 to 29 in good health. The sequenced sample was naive CD4+ T cells from blood. The chain uses TRBV4-1 and TRBJ2-4; D is unclear. The CDR3 nucleotides are TGCGCCAGCAGCCAAGACGGCCAACTTCTCCAGTACTTC. Its translation: CASSQDGQLLQYF.